The entry below gives a single T cell receptor beta chain sequence along with its context. These data belong to a study of T cell responses to AZD1222 COVID-19 vaccine. Sequencing used immunoSEQ multiplex PCR; TCRdb keeps in-frame clones, though not all of them. This sample yields 130,000 to 150,000 clones, of which approximately 94% are seen a single time; approximately 2.1% belongs to the top ten. The source is an adult in good health. The sequences come from peripheral blood, collected on day 0 of AZD1222 vaccination.

CDR3 in amino acids: CASSPSGGGNQPQHF. Here the CDR3 DNA reads TGTGCCAGCTCACCATCGGGCGGGGGCAATCAGCCCCAGCATTTT. The rearrangement links TRBV18 to TRBJ1-5; D is uncertain. This CDR3 has 15 residues. CDR1 is KGHSH, CDR2 LQKENI, per germline. The germline V and J ends were trimmed by 2 bases and 2 bases, with 10 bases remaining between them.